Sequencing of this T cell receptor (beta chain) was carried out in a study of CXCR3-negative and CXCR3-positive naive CD8 T cells. The TRB libraries of cDNA were built by UMI-labeled 5' RACE. Reprocessing the 5' RACE reads, TCRdb reports a single entry for every CDR3 protein and omits DNA. In total, the table holds 45,000 to 55,000 distinct CDR3 sequences. The sequence was collected from a human donor in good health. Some clones in this sample may be carry-over from other donors' samples. The material sequenced was memory CD8+ T cells from blood.

CDR3 in amino acids: CASSKTLTYNEQFF. This chain uses TRBV6-2 or TRBV6-3 with TRBJ2-1. Germline lookup yields CDR1 MNHEY and CDR2 SVGEGT. CDR3 length equals 14 residues.